These T cell receptor beta chains were read from a single sample in a study of shared clonotypes between healthy human individuals. The repertoire was sequenced with immunoSEQ multiplex PCR; TCRdb's copy has only in-frame clones and lacks some. The sample contains 1.6 million or so clones, 97% to 99% of which appear only once. Sequencing input: naive CD4+ T cells sorted from blood. The receptors derive from a man aged 30 to 45 in good health. CDR3s include the opening cysteine and the closing phenylalanine or tryptophan. A D gene is named only where the DNA matches it firmly. For some rows the clone size is stated as once, few or many, or as a class when expanded; others skip it.

size: once
V: TRBV5-5
D: TRBD2
J: TRBJ2-3
CDR3: CASSLAGLAGTDTQYF
DNA: TGTGCCAGCAGCTTGGCCGGACTAGCGGGAACAGATACGCAGTATTTT

size: .
V: TRBV7-9
D: .
J: TRBJ1-2
CDR3: CASSPDRFYGYTF
DNA: TGTGCCAGCAGCCCCGACAGGTTCTATGGCTACACCTTC

size: .
V: TRBV11-3
D: TRBD2
J: TRBJ2-3
CDR3: CASSPGGGTDTQYF
DNA: TGTGCCAGCAGCCCGGGAGGAGGCACAGATACGCAGTATTTT

size: .
V: TRBV7-2
D: .
J: TRBJ2-7
CDR3: CASSLARRGSPYEQYF
DNA: TGTGCCAGCAGCTTAGCGCGTCGCGGGTCACCCTACGAGCAGTACTTC

size: .
V: TRBV6-1
D: .
J: TRBJ2-7
CDR3: CASSDAKNPTRQYF
DNA: TGTGCCAGCAGTGATGCAAAGAACCCTACGAGGCAGTACTTC

size: once
V: TRBV5-1
D: TRBD2
J: TRBJ2-7
CDR3: CASSLGPGLAPYEQYF
DNA: TGCGCCAGCAGCTTGGGACCGGGACTAGCTCCCTACGAGCAGTACTTC

size: .
V: TRBV6-5
D: .
J: TRBJ2-7
CDR3: CASSYAAGQSYEQYF
DNA: TGTGCCAGCAGTTACGCCGCGGGACAGTCATACGAGCAGTACTTC

size: .
V: TRBV7-9
D: .
J: TRBJ1-5
CDR3: CASSIDSQPQHF
DNA: TGTGCCAGCAGCATCGACAGCCAGCCCCAGCATTTT

size: .
V: TRBV5-4
D: .
J: TRBJ2-7
CDR3: CASSSGERTTYEQYF
DNA: TGTGCCAGCAGCTCGGGAGAACGGACGACCTACGAGCAGTACTTC

size: .
V: TRBV5-5
D: .
J: TRBJ1-2
CDR3: CASSFSVSYGYTF
DNA: TGTGCCAGCAGCTTTTCGGTGTCCTATGGCTACACCTTC

size: .
V: TRBV18
D: .
J: TRBJ1-3
CDR3: CASSLRGSGNTIYF
DNA: TGTGCCAGCTCCCTAAGGGGTTCTGGAAACACCATATATTTT

size: .
V: TRBV5-1
D: .
J: TRBJ2-3
CDR3: CASSSVGFTDTQYF
DNA: TGCGCCAGCAGCTCCGTAGGGTTCACAGATACGCAGTATTTT

size: once
V: TRBV7-9
D: TRBD1
J: TRBJ2-7
CDR3: CASSPMFGTGLIEQYF
DNA: TGTGCCAGCAGCCCTATGTTCGGGACAGGGCTTATCGAGCAGTACTTC

size: .
V: TRBV4-1
D: TRBD1
J: TRBJ1-5
CDR3: CASSQDDRGNQPQHF
DNA: TGCGCCAGCAGCCAGGACGACAGGGGCAATCAGCCCCAGCATTTT

size: .
V: TRBV14
D: .
J: TRBJ1-2
CDR3: CASSQESGFGPNGYTF
DNA: TGTGCCAGCAGCCAAGAATCAGGGTTCGGCCCCAATGGCTACACCTTC

size: .
V: TRBV7-2
D: .
J: TRBJ1-3
CDR3: CASSRSQGRDTIYF
DNA: TGTGCCAGCAGCCGATCCCAGGGTCGGGACACCATATATTTT

size: .
V: TRBV5-1
D: .
J: TRBJ2-1
CDR3: CASSLVVLHNEQFF
DNA: TGCGCCAGCAGCTTGGTTGTACTCCACAATGAGCAGTTCTTC

size: .
V: TRBV27
D: .
J: TRBJ1-5
CDR3: CASQPRGLGNQPQHF
DNA: TGTGCCAGCCAACCCAGGGGTTTGGGCAATCAGCCCCAGCATTTT

size: .
V: TRBV5-6
D: TRBD2
J: TRBJ2-3
CDR3: CASTRLATTDTQYF
DNA: TGTGCCAGCACGCGACTAGCGACGACAGATACGCAGTATTTT

size: .
V: TRBV11-2
D: .
J: TRBJ1-2
CDR3: CASSLSGGSTYGYTF
DNA: TGTGCCAGCAGCTTATCCGGGGGCTCTACCTATGGCTACACCTTC

size: .
V: TRBV5-1
D: TRBD1
J: TRBJ1-5
CDR3: CASSLDGTGGNQPQHF
DNA: TGCGCCAGCAGCTTGGATGGGACAGGGGGGAATCAGCCCCAGCATTTT

size: .
V: TRBV6-5
D: TRBD2
J: TRBJ2-7
CDR3: CASRRAGSPHEQYF
DNA: TGTGCCAGCAGGAGAGCGGGGTCTCCCCACGAGCAGTACTTC

size: .
V: TRBV5-1
D: .
J: TRBJ1-1
CDR3: CASSLQAWGTEAFF
DNA: TGCGCCAGCAGCTTACAAGCCTGGGGCACTGAAGCTTTCTTT

size: .
V: TRBV30
D: TRBD1
J: TRBJ1-2
CDR3: CAWSVYRGGDGYTF
DNA: TGTGCCTGGAGTGTATACAGGGGAGGAGATGGCTACACCTTC